Following are 23 T cell receptor beta chains from one sample sequenced in a study of monozygotic twins with inflammatory bowel disease. TCRdb reprocessed the 5' RACE reads, keeping one entry per CDR3 protein, no DNA. The sample spans some 170,000 distinct CDR3 sequences; the ten largest clones claim 2.5% to 3%. The source material was blood. These receptor sequences come from a human donor with ulcerative colitis or Crohn's disease, or a healthy co-twin of an affected twin (not recorded which).

This chain connects TRBV11-1 to TRBJ2-3; TCRdb gives TRBD1 as the D gene, but with no DNA this cannot be confirmed. Germline V gene lookup returns CDR1 SGHAT and CDR2 FQDESV (reference sequence). CDR3 size: 20 residues. CDR3 amino acids: CASSSLRGGAMFVGTDTQYF.

This rearrangement joins TRBV20-1 to TRBJ2-1; TCRdb reports TRBD1, a call that lacks DNA to check it against. Germline CDR1 DFQATT, CDR2 SNEGSKA (reference sequence). This CDR3 is 15 amino acids long. This chain's CDR3 is CSAPDFLRAGNEQFF.

The chain employs TRBV5-1 and TRBJ2-7; TCRdb designates TRBD1, a call that cannot be tested without DNA. The germline V gene has CDR1 SGHRS and CDR2 YFSETQ. The CDR3 extends over 14 amino acids. The CDR3 spells CASSSRQGGYEQYF.

The V call is TRBV6-2 or TRBV6-3, the J call TRBJ2-1; checking the TCRdb D call of TRBD1 is not possible without DNA. There are 11 residues in the CDR3. Per the germline V gene, CDR1 is MNHEY and CDR2 is SVGEGT. The CDR3 protein is CASSAGGEQFF.

The rearrangement uses TRBV5-4 and TRBJ2-1; lacking DNA, the TRBD2 call made by TCRdb goes unchecked. The length of the CDR3 is 15 residues. Germline CDR1 reads SGHNT; CDR2 reads YYREEE (reference sequence). The CDR3: CASSLSGVGNNEQFF.

The chain employs TRBV7-9 and TRBJ2-6; TCRdb names TRBD1, which stays unverified in the absence of DNA. The CDR3 is made up of 16 amino acids. Germline CDR1 and CDR2: SEHNR and FQNEAQ (reference sequence). This chain's CDR3 is CASSVYRQGGTNVLTF.

The chain recombines TRBV27 with TRBJ1-1. The germline V gene has CDR1 MNHEY and CDR2 SMNVEV (reference sequence). The CDR3 is 13 amino acids. The CDR3 reads CASSFTRLTEAFF.

This CDR3 reads CASSEFSGAGYNEQFF. This rearrangement joins TRBV25-1 to TRBJ2-1; the TRBD2 assignment by TCRdb is unverifiable without DNA. Per the germline V gene, CDR1 is MGHDK and CDR2 is SYGVNS. The length of the CDR3 is 16 residues.

This chain uses TRBV12-3 or TRBV12-4 with TRBJ2-7; checking the TCRdb D call of TRBD2 is not possible without DNA. This CDR3 is built from 16 residues. This CDR3 is CASSFRIQGTTKEQYF.

V gene TRBV7-3 combines with J gene TRBJ2-1; TCRdb picks TRBD2, but there is no DNA to check that call. The CDR3 is 16 residues long. Per the germline V gene, CDR1 is SGHTA and CDR2 is FQGTGA. The CDR3 reads CASSLLAGNPYNEQFF.

The chain carries TRBV7-2 and TRBJ2-5; the TCRdb call, TRBD2, lacks DNA for checking. Germline-derived CDR1 and CDR2 are SGHTA and FQGNSA. The CDR3 totals 17 residues. CDR3 amino acids: CASSPRLAGTDQETQYF.

The gene calls are TRBV5-1 and TRBJ2-1; TCRdb's D call, TRBD1, is unchecked because there is no DNA. Germline CDR1 and CDR2: SGHRS and YFSETQ. The CDR3 is 14 amino acids. CDR3 residues: CASSLLTGYDEQFF. Looking up the rest from reference TRBV5-1 and TRBJ2-1 gives the full variable domain: KAGVTQTPRYLIKTRGQQVTLSCSPISGHRSVSWYQQTPGQGLQFLFEYFSETQRNKGNFPGRFSGRQFSNSRSEMNVSTLELGDSALYLCASSLLTGYDEQFFGPGTRLTVL.

This chain links TRBV7-6 with TRBJ2-5; there is no DNA to check the TCRdb D call of TRBD1. The CDR3 contains 17 residues. Germline lookup yields CDR1 SGHVS and CDR2 FNYEAQ. CDR3 sequence reads: CASSLRDTTHPRETQYF.

The rearrangement joins TRBV5-4 to TRBJ2-1. The germline V gene has CDR1 SGHNT and CDR2 YYREEE (reference sequence). This CDR3 region has 15 residues. The CDR3 protein is CASSYPGGPYNEQFF. Full variable domain (missing parts from reference TRBV5-4 and TRBJ2-1): ETGVTQSPTHLIKTRGQQVTLRCSSQSGHNTVSWYQQALGQGPQFIFQYYREEENGRGNFPPRFSGLQFPNYSSELNVNALELDDSALYLCASSYPGGPYNEQFFGPGTRLTVL.

The chain has TRBV5-1 and TRBJ2-2; TCRdb picks TRBD2, but there is no DNA to check that call. Germline V CDR1 and CDR2: SGHRS, YFSETQ. The CDR3 sequence is 16 residues long. The chain's CDR3 is CASSFSLAGNTGELFF.

J is TRBJ2-1 and V is TRBV10-3. The germline V gene encodes CDR1 ENHRY and CDR2 SYGVKD. The CDR3 runs to 14 residues. The CDR3 spells CAISESISHNEQFF.

V is TRBV10-3 and J is TRBJ2-2; as DNA is missing, the TRBD1 call by TCRdb cannot be tested. The CDR3 runs 15 residues. Germline loops: CDR1 ENHRY, CDR2 SYGVKD. This chain's CDR3 is CAISGTVVNTGELFF.

The J gene is TRBJ2-3, the V gene TRBV5-6; the TRBD1 assignment by TCRdb is unverifiable without DNA. From germline, CDR1 is SGHDT and CDR2 YYEEEE. CDR3 size: 15 residues. CDR3: CASSLHGVSTDTQYF.

The rearrangement links TRBV12-3 or TRBV12-4 to TRBJ2-7; TCRdb lists TRBD1, though no DNA is available to test this call. This CDR3 has 13 residues. CDR3: CASSGQVAYEEYF.

The rearrangement joins TRBV18 to TRBJ2-7; as DNA is missing, the TRBD1 call by TCRdb cannot be tested. This CDR3 contains 15 residues. Germline V gives CDR1 KGHSH, CDR2 LQKENI. CDR3 residues: CASSPQQGAAYEQYF.

V is TRBV10-3 and J is TRBJ2-1. Germline V gene data show CDR1 as ENHRY and CDR2 as SYGVKD. The CDR3 spans 15 residues. CDR3 residues: CAISEAHGVGNEQFF.

V usage is TRBV7-2 and J usage is TRBJ2-7; TCRdb gives TRBD2 as the D gene, but with no DNA this cannot be confirmed. The germline V gene encodes CDR1 SGHTA and CDR2 FQGNSA. The CDR3 is 15 residues long. The CDR3 region is CASSFRGGALYEQYF.

The rearrangement links TRBV11-2 to TRBJ2-7; without DNA, the TCRdb call of TRBD2 cannot be checked. Germline CDR1 and CDR2: SGHAT and FQNNGV. The CDR3 length is 14 residues. The CDR3 is CASRVQGGNYEQYF.